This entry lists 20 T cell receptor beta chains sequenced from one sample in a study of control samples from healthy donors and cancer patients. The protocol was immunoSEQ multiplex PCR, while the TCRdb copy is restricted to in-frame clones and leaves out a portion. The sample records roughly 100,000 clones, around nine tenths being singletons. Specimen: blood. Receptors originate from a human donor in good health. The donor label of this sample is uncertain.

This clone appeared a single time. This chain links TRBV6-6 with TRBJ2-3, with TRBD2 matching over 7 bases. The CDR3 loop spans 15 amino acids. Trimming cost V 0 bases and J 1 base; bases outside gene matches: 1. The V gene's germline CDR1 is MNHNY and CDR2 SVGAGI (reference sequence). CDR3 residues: CASSYSSGGTDTQYF. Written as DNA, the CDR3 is TGTGCCAGCAGTTACTCGAGCGGGGGCACAGATACGCAGTATTTT.

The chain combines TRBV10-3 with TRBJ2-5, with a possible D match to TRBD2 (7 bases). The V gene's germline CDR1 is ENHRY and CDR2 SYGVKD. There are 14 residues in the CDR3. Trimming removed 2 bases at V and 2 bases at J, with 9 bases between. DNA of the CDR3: TGTGCCATCAGTGAGAGGGGGGGGCAAGAGACCCAGTACTTC. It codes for CAISERGGQETQYF.

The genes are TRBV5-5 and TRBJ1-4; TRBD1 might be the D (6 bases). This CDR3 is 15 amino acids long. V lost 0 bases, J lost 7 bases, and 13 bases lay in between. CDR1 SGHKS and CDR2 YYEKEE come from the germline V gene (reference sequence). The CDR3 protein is CASSLVRGSGEKLFF. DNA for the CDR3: TGTGCCAGCAGCTTGGTCAGGGGAAGCGGTGAAAAACTGTTTTTT.

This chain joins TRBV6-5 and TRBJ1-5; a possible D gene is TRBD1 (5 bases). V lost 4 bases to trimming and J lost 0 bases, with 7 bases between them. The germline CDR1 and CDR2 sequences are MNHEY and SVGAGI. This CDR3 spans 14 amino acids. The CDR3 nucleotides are TGTGCCAGCAGTTCACAGGTTAGCAATCAGCCCCAGCATTTT. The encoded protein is CASSSQVSNQPQHF.

CDR3 nucleotide sequence: TGTGCCAGTAGTATTTGGACAGGGGTATACACCGGGGAGCTGTTTTTT. It encodes CASSIWTGVYTGELFF. The gene calls are TRBV19 and TRBJ2-2, with 9 bases that match TRBD1. Germline CDR1 LNHDA, CDR2 SQIVND (reference sequence). V was pared by 3 bases and J by 3 bases, with 5 bases of the junction left unmatched. The CDR3 sequence is 16 residues long.

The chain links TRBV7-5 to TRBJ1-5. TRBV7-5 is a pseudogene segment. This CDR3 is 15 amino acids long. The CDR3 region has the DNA TGTGCCAGAAGCTTTGCGGACCGTAGCAATCAGCCCCAGCATTTT. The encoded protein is CARSFADRSNQPQHF.

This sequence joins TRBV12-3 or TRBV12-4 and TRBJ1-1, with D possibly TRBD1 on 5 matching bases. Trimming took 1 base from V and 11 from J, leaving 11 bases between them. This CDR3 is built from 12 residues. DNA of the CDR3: TGTGCCAGCAGTTTAGTCCGGGGGTGGGCTTTCTTT. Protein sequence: CASSLVRGWAFF.

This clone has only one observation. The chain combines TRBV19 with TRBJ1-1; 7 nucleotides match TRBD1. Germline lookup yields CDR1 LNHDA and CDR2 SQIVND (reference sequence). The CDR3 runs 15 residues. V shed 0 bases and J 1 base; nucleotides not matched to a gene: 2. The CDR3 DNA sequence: TGTGCCAGTAGTATAGACCGGGACAGGAACACTGAAGCTTTCTTT. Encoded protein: CASSIDRDRNTEAFF.

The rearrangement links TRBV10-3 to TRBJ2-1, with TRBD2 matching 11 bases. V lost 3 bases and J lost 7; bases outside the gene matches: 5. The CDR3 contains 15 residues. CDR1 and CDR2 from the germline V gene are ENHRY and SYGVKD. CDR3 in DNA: TGTGCCATCAGTGAAGGTAGCGGGGGGGGTAATGAGCAGTTCTTC. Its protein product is CAISEGSGGGNEQFF.

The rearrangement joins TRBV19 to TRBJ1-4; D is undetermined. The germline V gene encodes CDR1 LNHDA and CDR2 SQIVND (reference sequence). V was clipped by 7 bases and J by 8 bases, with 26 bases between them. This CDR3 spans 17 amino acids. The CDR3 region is CASNYLYSGKSREKLFF. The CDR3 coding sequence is TGTGCCAGTAATTACTTGTATTCGGGCAAGTCTCGAGAAAAACTGTTTTTT.

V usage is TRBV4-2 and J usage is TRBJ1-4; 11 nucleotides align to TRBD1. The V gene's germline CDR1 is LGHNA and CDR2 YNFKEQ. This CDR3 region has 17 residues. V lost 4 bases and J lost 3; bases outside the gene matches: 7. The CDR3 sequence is CASSPRTGGLANEKLFF. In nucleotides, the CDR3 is TGTGCCAGCAGCCCCCGGACAGGGGGCTTGGCTAATGAAAAACTGTTTTTT.

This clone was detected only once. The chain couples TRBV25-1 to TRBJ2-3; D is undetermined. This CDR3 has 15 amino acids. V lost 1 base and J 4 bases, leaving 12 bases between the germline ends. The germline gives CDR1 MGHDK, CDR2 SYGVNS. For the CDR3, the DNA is TGTGCCAGCAGTGAATGGGTTCGCGAGCCAGATACGCAGTATTTT. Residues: CASSEWVREPDTQYF.

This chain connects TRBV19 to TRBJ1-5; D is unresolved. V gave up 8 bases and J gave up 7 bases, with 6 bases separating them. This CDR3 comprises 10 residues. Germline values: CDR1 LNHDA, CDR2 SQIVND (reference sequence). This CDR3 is CASGTQPQHF. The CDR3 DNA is TGTGCCAGTGGAACACAGCCCCAGCATTTT.

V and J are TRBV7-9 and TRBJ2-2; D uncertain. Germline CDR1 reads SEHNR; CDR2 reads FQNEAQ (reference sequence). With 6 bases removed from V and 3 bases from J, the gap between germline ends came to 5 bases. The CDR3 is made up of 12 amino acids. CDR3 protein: CASSKDTGELFF. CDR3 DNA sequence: TGTGCCAGCAGTAAGGACACCGGGGAGCTGTTTTTT.

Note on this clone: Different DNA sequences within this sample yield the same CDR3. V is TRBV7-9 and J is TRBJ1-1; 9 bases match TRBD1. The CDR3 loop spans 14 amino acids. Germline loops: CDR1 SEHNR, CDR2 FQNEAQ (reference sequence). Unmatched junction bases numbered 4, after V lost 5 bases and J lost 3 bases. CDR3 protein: CASSLGDRDTEAFF. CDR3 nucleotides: TGTGCCAGCAGCCTTGGGGACAGGGACACTGAAGCTTTCTTT. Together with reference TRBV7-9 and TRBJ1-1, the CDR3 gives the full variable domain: DTGVSQNPRHKITKRGQNVTFRCDPISEHNRLYWYRQTLGQGPEFLTYFQNEAQLEKSRLLSDRFSAERPKGSFSTLEIQRTEQGDSAMYLCASSLGDRDTEAFFGQGTRLTVV.

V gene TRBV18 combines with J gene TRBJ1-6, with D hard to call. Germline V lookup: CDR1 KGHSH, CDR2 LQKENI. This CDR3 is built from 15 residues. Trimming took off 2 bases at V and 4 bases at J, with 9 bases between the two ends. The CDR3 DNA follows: TGTGCCAGCTCACCAGAGCACAGATATAATTCACCCCTCCACTTT. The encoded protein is CASSPEHRYNSPLHF.

The CDR3 sequence is CASRVDRAVWGYTF. CDR3 nucleotide sequence: TGTGCCAGCAGGGTCGACAGGGCGGTATGGGGCTACACCTTC. This rearrangement joins TRBV2 to TRBJ1-2; TRBD1 agrees at 7 bases. J lost 8 bases, V lost 6 bases, and 12 bases had no gene match. The CDR3 runs 14 residues. The germline gives CDR1 SNHLY, CDR2 FYNNEI. Drawing the rest from reference TRBV2 and TRBJ1-2, the complete variable domain is EPEVTQTPSHQVTQMGQEVILRCVPISNHLYFYWYRQILGQKVEFLVSFYNNEISEKSEIFDDQFSVERPDGSNFTLKIRSTKLEDSAMYFCASRVDRAVWGYTFGSGTRLTVV.

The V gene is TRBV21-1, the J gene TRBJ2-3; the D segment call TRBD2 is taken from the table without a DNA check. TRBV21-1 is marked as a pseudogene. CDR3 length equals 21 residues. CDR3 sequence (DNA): TGTGCCAGCAGCAAAGCGCGTCTGTGGGGACTCGAACCTCCCAGCACAGATACGCAGTATTTT. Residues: CASSKARLWGLEPPSTDTQYF.

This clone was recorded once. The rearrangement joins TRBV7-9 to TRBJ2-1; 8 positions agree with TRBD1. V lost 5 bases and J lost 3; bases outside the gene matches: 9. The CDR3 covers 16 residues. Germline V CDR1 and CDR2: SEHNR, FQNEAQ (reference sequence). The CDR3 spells CASSLHRGTIYNEQFF. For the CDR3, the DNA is TGTGCCAGCAGCCTGCACAGGGGGACGATCTACAATGAGCAGTTCTTC.

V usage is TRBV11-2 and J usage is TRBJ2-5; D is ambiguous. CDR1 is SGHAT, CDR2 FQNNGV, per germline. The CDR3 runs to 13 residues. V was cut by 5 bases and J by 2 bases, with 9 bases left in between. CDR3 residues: CASSPRFQETQYF. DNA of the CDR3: TGTGCCAGCAGCCCCCGGTTTCAAGAGACCCAGTACTTC.